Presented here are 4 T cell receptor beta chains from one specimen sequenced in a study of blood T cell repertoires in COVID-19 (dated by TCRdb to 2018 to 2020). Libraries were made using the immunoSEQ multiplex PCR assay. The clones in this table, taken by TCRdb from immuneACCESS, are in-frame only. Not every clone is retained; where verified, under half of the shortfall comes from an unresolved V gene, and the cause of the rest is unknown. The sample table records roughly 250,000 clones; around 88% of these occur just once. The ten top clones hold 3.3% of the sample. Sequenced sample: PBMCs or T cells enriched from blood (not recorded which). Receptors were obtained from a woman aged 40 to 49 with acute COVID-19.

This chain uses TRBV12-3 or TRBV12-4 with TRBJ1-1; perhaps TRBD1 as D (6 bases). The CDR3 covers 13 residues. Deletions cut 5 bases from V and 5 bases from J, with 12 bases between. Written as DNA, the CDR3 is TGTGCCAGCAGTCTGGGGGCGCGTACTGAAGCTTTCTTT. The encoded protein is CASSLGARTEAFF.

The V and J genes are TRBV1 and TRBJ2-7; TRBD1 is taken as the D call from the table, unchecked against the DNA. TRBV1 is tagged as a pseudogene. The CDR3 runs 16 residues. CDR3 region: CTSTPLQGRASYEQYF. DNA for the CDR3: TGCACCAGCACACCATTACAGGGGCGGGCCTCCTACGAGCAGTACTTC.

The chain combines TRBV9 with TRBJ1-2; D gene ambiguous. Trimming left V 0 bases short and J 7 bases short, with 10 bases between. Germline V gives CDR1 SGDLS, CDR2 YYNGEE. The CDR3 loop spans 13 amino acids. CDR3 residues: CASSVVGGFGYTF. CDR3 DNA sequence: TGTGCCAGCAGCGTAGTGGGAGGGTTTGGCTACACCTTC.

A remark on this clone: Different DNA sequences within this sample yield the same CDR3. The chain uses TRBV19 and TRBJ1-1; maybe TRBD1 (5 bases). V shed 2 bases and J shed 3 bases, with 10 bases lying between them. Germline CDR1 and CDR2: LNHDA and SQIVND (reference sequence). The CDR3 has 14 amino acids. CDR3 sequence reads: CASSISRVDTEAFF. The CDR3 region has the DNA TGTGCCAGTAGTATAAGCAGGGTGGACACTGAAGCTTTCTTT. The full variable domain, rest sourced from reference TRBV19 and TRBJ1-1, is DGGITQSPKYLFRKEGQNVTLSCEQNLNHDAMYWYRQDPGQGLRLIYYSQIVNDFQKGDIAEGYSVSREKKESFPLTVTSAQKNPTAFYLCASSISRVDTEAFFGQGTRLTVV.